This T cell receptor (beta chain) originates from a study of T-cell reconstitution after alpha-beta-depleted transplantation in children. In its sample, this clonotype was seen many times. Unique molecular identifiers featured in how the TCRbeta library was prepared. TCRdb called the PCR reads again in MiXCR, with one record for every CDR3 protein. This table has hundreds of thousands of distinct CDR3 sequences, around 17% appearing once. Germline V gene lookup returns CDR1 MNHEY and CDR2 SVGAGI. CDR3 length: 17 residues. Trimming cost V 6 bases and J 0 bases; bases outside gene matches: 8. This TCR came from a human donor who donated a stem cell graft to a child with acute myeloid leukemia. The chain joins TRBV6-5 to TRBJ2-7; 13 positions agree with TRBD2. The source material was PBMCs from the stem cell graft donor, sampled from the stem cell graft. CDR3 sequence (DNA): TGTGCCAGCAGACAAAGGACTAGCGGGGGTAGCTCCTACGAGCAGTACTTC. Residues: CASRQRTSGGSSYEQYF.